The 10 T cell receptor beta chains below come from one sample, sequenced in a study of cytomegalovirus exposure and HLA in healthy donors. The PCR employed 60 Vbeta primers together with 13 Jbeta primers. Sequencing was performed with immunoSEQ multiplex PCR; in TCRdb, only in-frame clones are kept and a portion is missing. Altogether about 160,000 clones are present, over 70% being singletons, with the ten largest covering about 7.7%. Material: PBMCs. These receptors originate from a woman aged 40-49 years in good health and CMV-seropositive.

The CDR3, as DNA: TGTGCCAGCAGCCTTAGCGCCGGGACAGGGAAGGGAGTCTCTGGAAACACCATATATTTT. It specifies CASSLSAGTGKGVSGNTIYF. The chain combines TRBV9 with TRBJ1-3; 9 bases map to TRBD1. CDR3 length: 20 residues. Trimming cost V 4 bases and J 0 bases; bases outside gene matches: 17. Germline CDR1 and CDR2: SGDLS and YYNGEE. Filled out from reference TRBV9 and TRBJ1-3, the complete variable domain reads DSGVTQTPKHLITATGQRVTLRCSPRSGDLSVYWYQQSLDQGLQFLIQYYNGEERAKGNILERFSAQQFPDLHSELNLSSLELGDSALYFCASSLSAGTGKGVSGNTIYFGEGSWLTVV.

Note on this clone: Its ends do not fully match the called genes, so a read error is possible. This rearrangement joins TRBV7-9 to TRBJ2-7; TRBD2 matches 9 bases. The CDR3 runs 17 residues. Germline values: CDR1 SEHNR, CDR2 FQNEAQ (reference sequence). CDR3 coding DNA: TGTTCCAGCAGCTTAGATTTGCGGGGGGGCGAAGAGTCCGAGCAGTACTTC. As protein: CSSSLDLRGGEESEQYF.

V usage is TRBV30 and J usage is TRBJ2-1; 9 nucleotides agree with TRBD2. The V segment lost 5 bases and the J segment 4 bases; nucleotides outside the gene matches: 12. Germline assignment: CDR1 GTSNPN and CDR2 SVGIG (reference sequence). The CDR3 consists of 16 residues. CDR3 sequence reads: CAWARGAGGPYNEQFF. The CDR3 bases are TGTGCCTGGGCCCGAGGTGCGGGGGGGCCATACAATGAGCAGTTCTTC.

This clone appeared a single time. The chain couples TRBV19 to TRBJ1-5; D not certain. This CDR3 is built from 13 residues. V was shortened by 3 bases and J by 7 bases, with 10 bases between the two germline ends. Germline loops: CDR1 LNHDA, CDR2 SQIVND (reference sequence). Here the CDR3 reads CASSIKHSQPQHF. The CDR3 nucleotides read TGTGCCAGTAGTATCAAGCATTCACAGCCCCAGCATTTT.

The rearrangement joins TRBV7-2 to TRBJ2-7; D is possibly TRBD2 (6 bases). V lost 1 base, J lost 9 bases, and 16 bases lay in between. This CDR3 region has 14 residues. CDR1 SGHTA and CDR2 FQGNSA come from the germline V gene. The CDR3 region is CASSLGRGVGGQYF. CDR3 DNA sequence: TGTGCCAGCAGCTTAGGGCGGGGAGTCGGCGGGCAGTACTTC. Full variable domain (missing parts from reference TRBV7-2 and TRBJ2-7): GAGVSQSPSNKVTEKGKDVELRCDPISGHTALYWYRQSLGQGLEFLIYFQGNSAPDKSGLPSDRFSAERTGGSVSTLTIQRTQQEDSAVYLCASSLGRGVGGQYFGPGTRLTVT.

This clone was seen a single time. The rearrangement links TRBV2 to TRBJ2-5, with TRBD2 matching 10 bases. This CDR3 has 15 residues. Germline values: CDR1 SNHLY, CDR2 FYNNEI. V was clipped by 5 bases and J by 5 bases; unmatched bases: 8. DNA of the CDR3: TGTGCCAGCAGTTTCGAGCGGGGGGGCGGGGAGACCCAGTACTTC. This sequence encodes CASSFERGGGETQYF.

The chain employs TRBV7-8 and TRBJ2-3; TRBD2 aligns across 14 bases. Per the germline V gene, CDR1 is SGHVS and CDR2 is FQNEAQ. V lost 3 bases, J lost 9 bases, and 5 bases stayed unmatched. CDR3 length: 15 amino acids. The CDR3 loop is CASSFLGLAGGTQYF. The CDR3 DNA follows: TGTGCCAGCAGCTTTTTAGGACTAGCGGGGGGCACGCAGTATTTT.

This clone has a handful of counts. CDR3 amino acids: CASNLAGSYEQYF. CDR3 DNA sequence: TGTGCCAGCAACTTGGCAGGCTCCTACGAGCAGTACTTC. V usage is TRBV6-6 and J usage is TRBJ2-7; D remains ambiguous. There are 13 residues in the CDR3. V gave up 7 bases and J gave up 0 bases, with 10 bases separating them. Per germline, CDR1 MNHNY and CDR2 SVGAGI (reference sequence).

The chain combines TRBV6-5 with TRBJ2-2; D gene uncertain. With 6 bases removed from V and 1 base from J, the gap between germline ends came to 12 bases. CDR1 is MNHEY and CDR2 is SVGAGI in the germline V gene. CDR3 length: 15 residues. CDR3 protein: CASRERPVNTGELFF. The CDR3 DNA sequence: TGTGCCAGCAGGGAGAGGCCAGTGAACACCGGGGAGCTGTTTTTT.

This chain connects TRBV2 to TRBJ2-3; 11 bases match TRBD2. Germline values: CDR1 SNHLY, CDR2 FYNNEI. The junction had 6 bases not matched to a gene; V was cut back by 6 bases and J by 4 bases. This CDR3 is built from 15 residues. The CDR3 sequence: CASRELAGDPDTQYF. CDR3 nucleotide sequence: TGTGCCAGCAGGGAACTAGCGGGGGACCCAGATACGCAGTATTTT. The full variable domain, its missing parts supplied by reference TRBV2 and TRBJ2-3, is EPEVTQTPSHQVTQMGQEVILRCVPISNHLYFYWYRQILGQKVEFLVSFYNNEISEKSEIFDDQFSVERPDGSNFTLKIRSTKLEDSAMYFCASRELAGDPDTQYFGPGTRLTVL.